This T cell receptor (beta chain) was identified in a study of cytomegalovirus exposure and HLA in healthy donors. General study points: V- and J-gene trimming in TCR beta was tied to a missense DCLRE1C variant by an analysis performed later. A later analysis showed that HLA-associated TCR beta chains had undergone more clonal expansion than equally common others.

With regard to this clone: Its antigen is undetermined.

The PCR was carried out with 60 Vbeta primers and 13 Jbeta primers. Assay: immunoSEQ multiplex PCR; the TCRdb copy retains only in-frame clones and omits some. This sample carries 130,000 or so clones, about four fifths of them seen once, and the ten largest clones take roughly 3.2%. The V gene end was trimmed by 4 bases and the J gene end by 4 bases; junction bases not matched to a gene: 8. CDR1 is LNHDA, CDR2 SQIVND, per germline (reference sequence). CDR3 length equals 15 residues. The material sequenced was PBMCs. The sequence was collected from a man in his late teens or twenties in good health and CMV-seropositive. The genes are TRBV19 and TRBJ1-2; 8 bases fit TRBD1. The chain's CDR3 is CASSNPGQASYGYTF. The CDR3 DNA is TGTGCCAGTAGTAACCCGGGACAGGCCTCCTATGGCTACACCTTC.